Presented here are 14 T cell receptor beta chains from one specimen sequenced in a study of blood T cell repertoires in COVID-19 (dated by TCRdb to between 2020 and 2021). The library was made by the immunoSEQ multiplex PCR assay. TCRdb's version of the immuneACCESS table is confined to in-frame rearrangements and falls short of the full clone set. An unresolved V gene accounts for under half of the shortfall where checked; the remainder is of unknown origin. Present in this sample are more than 150,000 clones, around nine tenths of which were seen just once. Approximately 0.93% of the sample belongs to the ten largest clones. The specimen was peripheral blood. The receptors derive from a woman in her late teens or twenties who had recovered from COVID-19.

This clone was counted a single time. The J gene is TRBJ2-2, the V gene TRBV9; no clear D gene. From germline, CDR1 is SGDLS and CDR2 YYNGEE. V lost 0 bases and J 4 bases, leaving 4 bases between the germline ends. The length of the CDR3 is 13 residues. CDR3 sequence: CASSVVSTGELFF. CDR3 in DNA: TGTGCCAGCAGCGTAGTCTCCACCGGGGAGCTGTTTTTT.

CDR3 coding DNA: TGTGCCAGCAGTTACATAGCGGGGCTTGCCAAAAACATTCAGTACTTC. Its translation is CASSYIAGLAKNIQYF. The chain links TRBV6-2 or TRBV6-3 to TRBJ2-4; 8 bases are a match to TRBD2. Unmatched junction bases numbered 4, after V lost 2 bases and J lost 1 base. This CDR3 spans 16 amino acids. CDR1 MNHEY and CDR2 SVGEGT come from the germline V gene.

This chain connects TRBV5-6 to TRBJ1-2, with D maybe TRBD1 (6 bases). Trimming removed 3 bases from V and 3 bases from J, with 9 bases in between. The length of the CDR3 is 13 residues. The V gene's germline CDR1 is SGHDT and CDR2 YYEEEE. The CDR3 protein is CASSSTGYYGYTF. CDR3 sequence (DNA): TGTGCCAGCAGCTCAACAGGGTACTATGGCTACACCTTC. Based on the CDR3 plus reference TRBV5-6 and TRBJ1-2, the full variable domain is DAGVTQSPTHLIKTRGQQVTLRCSPKSGHDTVSWYQQALGQGPQFIFQYYEEEERQRGNFPDRFSGHQFPNYSSELNVNALLLGDSALYLCASSSTGYYGYTFGSGTRLTVV.

The rearrangement links TRBV7-2 to TRBJ2-1; a possible D gene is TRBD1 (6 bases). The CDR3 loop spans 16 amino acids. Germline CDR1 is SGHTA and CDR2 is FQGNSA. V was trimmed by 4 bases and J by 3 bases, leaving 16 bases between them. CDR3 nucleotide sequence: TGTGCCAGCAGCTACCGGACAGCCTCCGTCTACAATGAGCAGTTCTTC. Residues: CASSYRTASVYNEQFF.

This chain joins TRBV9 and TRBJ1-6, with 9 bases identical to TRBD1. The CDR3 sequence is 15 residues long. Germline V lookup: CDR1 SGDLS, CDR2 YYNGEE. The ends lost 4 bases at V and 9 bases at J; junction bases unmatched: 8. The CDR3 DNA is TGTGCCAGCAGCCTGATCGGACAGGGGATTTCACCCCTCCACTTT. It translates to CASSLIGQGISPLHF.

V is TRBV7-8 and J is TRBJ2-1, with 7 bases that match TRBD1. The V gene end was trimmed by 5 bases and the J gene end by 5 bases; junction bases not matched to a gene: 12. Per germline, CDR1 SGHVS and CDR2 FQNEAQ. The CDR3 contains 16 residues. For the CDR3, the DNA is TGTGCCAGCAGCCCACGTACGATTGGACAGGACAATGAGCAGTTCTTC. This codes for CASSPRTIGQDNEQFF.

CDR3 amino acids: CAIKITGVGDTQYF. The CDR3 DNA follows: TGTGCCATCAAAATCACAGGGGTAGGGGATACGCAGTATTTT. The chain employs TRBV10-3 and TRBJ2-3; 7 bases line up with TRBD1. Germline V gene sequence: CDR1 ENHRY, CDR2 SYGVKD. Trimming at V came to 7 bases and at J to 6 bases, leaving 10 bases not matched to a gene. The CDR3 is made up of 14 amino acids.

This clone was counted a single time. The chain couples TRBV6-4 to TRBJ2-3; 8 bases map to TRBD2. In germline, CDR1 is MRHNA, CDR2 SNTAGT. This CDR3 comprises 14 residues. The trim removed 3 bases at V and 3 bases at J, leaving 2 bases unmatched. Here the CDR3 reads CASSEAGETDTQYF. The CDR3 DNA is TGTGCCAGCAGTGAAGCGGGGGAAACAGATACGCAGTATTTT.

The rearrangement links TRBV5-1 to TRBJ2-1, with 13 positions matching TRBD2. This CDR3 region has 15 residues. Germline lookup yields CDR1 SGHRS and CDR2 YFSETQ. V lost 3 bases to trimming and J lost 7 bases; unmatched junction nucleotides: 4. The DNA for the CDR3 is TGCGCCAGCAGCTCACTAGCGGGAGGGCCTAATGAGCAGTTCTTC. Amino acid sequence: CASSSLAGGPNEQFF.

The chain is built from TRBV10-3 and TRBJ1-2; unclear D gene. The CDR3 has 13 residues. Trimming stripped 11 bases from V and 1 base from J, with 14 bases between. Germline V gene sequence: CDR1 ENHRY, CDR2 SYGVKD. The CDR3 protein is CACGYSFNYGYTF. The CDR3 region has the DNA TGTGCCTGCGGGTACTCCTTTAACTATGGCTACACCTTC.

The genes are TRBV19 and TRBJ1-1; D gene uncertain. The CDR3 contains 13 residues. Germline CDR1 is LNHDA and CDR2 is SQIVND (reference sequence). V was clipped by 10 bases and J by 7 bases, with 19 bases between them. The chain's CDR3 is CATRLGPQLEAFF. The CDR3 bases are TGTGCCACCCGCCTAGGTCCCCAACTTGAAGCTTTCTTT.

The V gene is TRBV6-6, the J gene TRBJ2-7; perhaps TRBD1 as D (9 bases). CDR3 length: 14 residues. Germline CDR1 is MNHNY and CDR2 is SVGAGI (reference sequence). Trimming took 10 bases from V and 4 from J, leaving 20 bases between them. The CDR3 reads CANGGGTGNYEQYV. The CDR3 bases are TGTGCCAACGGCGGGGGGACAGGGAATTACGAGCAGTACGTC.

The CDR3 spells CASSLVVVQGPLHGYTF. The DNA of the CDR3 is TGTGCCAGCAGCTTGGTAGTCGTCCAGGGTCCCCTTCATGGCTACACCTTC. V gene TRBV5-4 combines with J gene TRBJ1-2; perhaps TRBD1 as D (5 bases). This CDR3 region has 17 residues. Between the trimmed V and J ends, which lost 0 bases and 6 bases, there was a span of 21 bases. Looked up from germline, CDR1 is SGHNT and CDR2 is YYREEE (reference sequence).

The chain combines TRBV7-8 with TRBJ1-1, with D possibly being TRBD1 (6 bases). CDR1 is SGHVS, CDR2 FQNEAQ, per germline. The CDR3 spans 15 residues. Trimming took 5 bases from V and 4 from J, leaving 17 bases between them. As DNA, the CDR3 is TGTGCCAGCAGCCCCTGGACAGATGGGGGCACTGAAGCTTTCTTT. It yields the protein CASSPWTDGGTEAFF.